This T cell receptor beta chain was observed in a study of blood T cell repertoires in COVID-19. Repertoires were generated with immunoSEQ multiplex PCR, while TCRdb's copy carries only in-frame clones and drops some. The profile shows a few hundred thousand clones, 85% of them singletons. Germline assignment: CDR1 SGHDT and CDR2 YYEEEE. Unmatched junction bases numbered 6, after V lost 2 bases and J lost 7 bases. The CDR3 has 14 amino acids. The chain has TRBV5-6 and TRBJ1-2, with 9 positions matching TRBD1. The TCR comes from a man aged 35-49 years who had recovered from COVID-19. Specimen: PBMCs or T cells enriched from blood (not recorded which). CDR3 amino acids: CASSLGTGTRGYTF. The CDR3 DNA sequence: TGTGCCAGCAGCTTAGGGACAGGGACACGTGGCTACACCTTC. Combining the CDR3 with reference TRBV5-6 and TRBJ1-2 gives the whole variable domain DAGVTQSPTHLIKTRGQQVTLRCSPKSGHDTVSWYQQALGQGPQFIFQYYEEEERQRGNFPDRFSGHQFPNYSSELNVNALLLGDSALYLCASSLGTGTRGYTFGSGTRLTVV.